This T cell receptor beta chain stems from a study of blood T cell repertoires in COVID-19. Measured with immunoSEQ multiplex PCR; TCRdb has only the in-frame clones, and not every one. The table has about 250,000 clones, 84% seen once. The CDR3 runs to 16 residues. The germline V gene encodes CDR1 MNHEY and CDR2 SMNVEV (reference sequence). The ends were cut back, 0 bases at V and 0 bases at J, with 12 bases in the middle. The V call is TRBV27, the J call TRBJ2-7, with a possible D match to TRBD1 (5 bases). Specimen: peripheral blood. This TCR came from a woman between 40 and 50 years old who had recovered from COVID-19. In DNA, the CDR3 is TGTGCCAGCAGTTTATCCACCGGACATCCCTCCTACGAGCAGTACTTC. Translating it yields CASSLSTGHPSYEQYF.